The following is a TCR beta chain sequence with its context. Its specificity is not known. This specimen belongs to a study of CD8+CD57+ T cells in acquired aplastic anemia. Study as a whole: DNA from sorted CD4+ and CD8+ cells averaged around 3.2 ug.

The ends lost 3 bases at V and 2 bases at J; junction bases unmatched: 12. From germline, CDR1 is DFQATT and CDR2 SNEGSKA (reference sequence). This CDR3 comprises 17 residues. It was patients with CD8+CD57+ cell expansion by flow cytometry who were chosen for sequencing. At the time of blood sampling, patients had not yet received any therapy. Study-level points and caveats: A set of twenty-nine CD8+ CDR3 sequences was shared between patients and controls, and these sequences appeared highly expressed in patients. Patients showed no significant difference from controls in CD8+ Simpson's diversity.

CDR3 and TCR beta VDJ profiling relied on genomic DNA as the template. TCRdb passed the reads through MiXCR, listing each CDR3 protein once. The sample shows around 430,000 distinct CDR3 sequences, under 40% of them seen only once. The gene calls are TRBV20-1 and TRBJ2-1, with 8 bases lining up with TRBD2. This sequence was found in a human donor with aplastic anemia. The sequenced sample was sorted CD4+, CD8+, or CD8+CD57+ T cells (not recorded which) from PBMCs. The CDR3: CSARSREVKEPYNEQFF. DNA for the CDR3: TGCAGTGCTAGGTCGCGGGAGGTGAAAGAGCCCTACAATGAGCAGTTCTTC.